The clone carrying this T cell receptor beta chain was seen more than once but under ten times. Ligated cDNA underwent four rounds of PCR with nested alpha and beta constant region primers and SP2. TCRdb independently ran MiXCR on the 5' RACE reads; one entry per CDR3 protein. The repertoire includes 30,000 or so distinct CDR3 sequences, 15% to 20% of them detected once, and 2% to 3% sits in the top ten. TCR cDNA received a 3' ligated oligonucleotide that carried a UMI. This entry is derived from a study of naive and memory T cell subsets. Trimming pared 7 bases from V and 5 bases from J, leaving 14 bases between. Germline assignment: CDR1 SQVTM and CDR2 ANQGSEA. This CDR3 has 12 residues.

The TCR sequence derives from a female donor in good health. V gene TRBV29-1 combines with J gene TRBJ1-1; D perhaps matches TRBD1 (6 bases). The CDR3 is CSGKQGSTEAFF. CDR3 sequence (DNA): TGCAGCGGTAAACAGGGAAGTACTGAAGCTTTCTTT.